This T cell receptor beta chain derives from a study of tumor-infiltrating lymphocytes in primary liver carcinoma. Study conclusions and caveats: Bulk unsorted material prevented CD4+ and CD8+ repertoire comparison. When set against blood, tumors had a significantly higher top-250-clone fraction (p = 0.039).

Production of TCR beta cDNA used approximately 480 ng total RNA together with a constant-region primer. Researchers made the TCR beta libraries by running three nested multiplex PCR rounds with slightly modified ARM-PCR. For around 11 cycles apiece, the opening two PCR rounds ran with TRBV1-TRBV30 forward primers and a C-beta reverse primer. TCRdb called the multiplex PCR reads again in MiXCR, with one record for every CDR3 protein. The sample contains 310,000 or so distinct CDR3 sequences, about two thirds of which appear only once. This CDR3 spans 11 amino acids. Trimming stripped 8 bases from V and 13 bases from J, with 12 bases between. Germline loops: CDR1 MNHNS, CDR2 SASEGT. Unsorted whole blood yielded the blood RNA, and germline DNA was also extracted. Chronic HBV infection was present, with no prior treatment. As regards this clonotype: What it binds is not known.

The clonotype was recovered from a middle-aged man with primary liver carcinoma and hepatitis B virus infection. The sequenced sample consisted of peripheral blood. The chain employs TRBV6-1 and TRBJ1-6; D is uncertain. As DNA, the CDR3 is TGTGCCAGCGGAGAGACTGGTCCCCTCCACTTT. It specifies CASGETGPLHF.